These 32 T cell receptor beta chains came from one sample sequenced in a study of glioma-infiltrating T cells. Amplification of TCR alpha and beta CDR3 regions from RNA used iRepertoire nested multiplex PCR. TCRdb ran MiXCR on the multiplex PCR reads and lists one entry per CDR3 protein. The sample consists of around 190,000 distinct CDR3 sequences, approximately 40% of them appearing once. Sequencing was done on a sample of glioma tissue, nonneoplastic brain tissue, or PBMCs (not recorded which). The receptors here all came from a human donor with low-grade glioma or glioblastoma, undergoing nonglioma brain surgery, or in good health (not recorded which).

Concerning this clonotype: A much larger clone differs by one base, so this may be a read error. J is TRBJ1-2 and V is TRBV29-1; unclear D gene. Germline V gene lookup returns CDR1 SQVTM and CDR2 ANQGSEA. CDR3 length: 12 residues. CDR3 coding DNA: TGCAGCGTTCAAGACAATTCGTATGGCTACACCTTC. This gives the protein CSVQDNSYGYTF.

This chain uses TRBV3-1 with TRBJ2-1; 11 bases line up with TRBD1. Trimming cost V 4 bases and J 7 bases; bases outside gene matches: 3. The CDR3 totals 14 residues. Germline V gene sequence: CDR1 LGHDT, CDR2 YNNKEL (reference sequence). CDR3 sequence reads: CASSPGQGANEQFF. The CDR3 DNA is TGTGCCAGCAGCCCCGGACAGGGGGCAAATGAGCAGTTCTTC.

This clonotype was detected ten times or more. The chain uses TRBV10-3 and TRBJ1-6, with D unresolved. V shed 6 bases and J shed 9 bases, with 12 bases lying between them. The germline CDR1 and CDR2 sequences are ENHRY and SYGVKD. The CDR3 totals 13 residues. This CDR3 is CAISLDPASPLHF. Here the CDR3 DNA reads TGTGCCATCAGCCTTGACCCCGCTTCACCCCTCCACTTT.

This clonotype was recorded many times. J is TRBJ2-7 and V is TRBV19; 10 positions agree with TRBD2. The V and J ends lost 3 bases and 2 bases, in that order; junction bases with no gene match: 4. Germline CDR1 LNHDA, CDR2 SQIVND (reference sequence). There are 15 residues in the CDR3. CDR3 nucleotides: TGTGCCAGTAGTATCAGGACTAGCGGAACCTACGAGCAGTACTTC. Translating gives CASSIRTSGTYEQYF. Looking up the rest from reference TRBV19 and TRBJ2-7 gives the full variable domain: DGGITQSPKYLFRKEGQNVTLSCEQNLNHDAMYWYRQDPGQGLRLIYYSQIVNDFQKGDIAEGYSVSREKKESFPLTVTSAQKNPTAFYLCASSIRTSGTYEQYFGPGTRLTVT.

Worth noting for this clonotype: Germline and junction disagree at one end, which may indicate a read error. The V gene is TRBV20-1, the J gene TRBJ2-5; D unclear. The germline gives CDR1 DFQATT, CDR2 SNEGSKA (reference sequence). This CDR3 has 14 amino acids. The CDR3 coding sequence is TGCAGTGCTAGAGGGAGACGGGTTCAAGAGACCCAGCACTTC. This translates into CSARGRRVQETQHF.

The chain links TRBV19 to TRBJ2-4; 11 nucleotides align to TRBD1. Germline CDR1 is LNHDA and CDR2 is SQIVND (reference sequence). CDR3 length: 16 amino acids. With 5 bases clipped from V and 3 bases from J, the junction kept 6 bases outside the gene matches. The CDR3 protein is CASSPSGQGGKNIQYF. For the CDR3, the DNA is TGTGCCAGTAGTCCCTCGGGACAGGGGGGCAAAAACATTCAGTACTTC.

The chain employs TRBV5-1 and TRBJ2-1; a possible D gene is TRBD2 (5 bases). CDR1 and CDR2 (germline): SGHRS, YFSETQ. The germline V and J ends were trimmed by 4 bases and 0 bases, with 17 bases remaining between them. The CDR3 spans 17 residues. In DNA form, the CDR3 reads TGCGCCAGCAGCCATGCCCCGGGGAAGAGCTCCTACAATGAGCAGTTCTTC. This gives the protein CASSHAPGKSSYNEQFF.

A few counts support this clonotype. CDR3 in DNA: TGTGCCATCAGTGCATCGGCTAGCGTAGAACGAAATGAGCAGTTCTTC. Protein: CAISASASVERNEQFF. The J gene is TRBJ2-1, the V gene TRBV10-3; D is possibly TRBD2 (6 bases). Germline V gene sequence: CDR1 ENHRY, CDR2 SYGVKD. V lost 4 bases and J lost 7, with 20 bases in between. The CDR3 is made up of 16 amino acids.

This clonotype was seen ten or more times. The J gene is TRBJ1-1, the V gene TRBV29-1; 7 nucleotides align to TRBD1. The CDR3 sequence is 12 residues long. CDR1 is SQVTM, CDR2 ANQGSEA, per germline. V shed 0 bases, J shed 6 bases, and the junction held 1 base outside the gene matches. The CDR3 DNA reads as TGCAGCGTTGAAGATGACAGGGCTGAAGCTTTCTTT. Its protein product is CSVEDDRAEAFF. The full variable domain, with the rest looked up from reference TRBV29-1 and TRBJ1-1, is SAVISQKPSRDICQRGTSLTIQCQVDSQVTMMFWYRQQPGQSLTLIATANQGSEATYESGFVIDKFPISRPNLTFSTLTVSNMSPEDSSIYLCSVEDDRAEAFFGQGTRLTVV.

This chain links TRBV19 with TRBJ2-3, with 8 positions matching TRBD2. CDR1 LNHDA and CDR2 SQIVND come from the germline V gene (reference sequence). V trimming: 4 bases; J trimming: 6 bases; junction bases outside the gene matches: 12. The CDR3 spans 16 residues. As DNA, the CDR3 is TGTGCCAGTAGTACGGGACTAGAGGGACTCGGGGATACGCAGTATTTT. It specifies CASSTGLEGLGDTQYF. Complete variable domain (other parts from reference TRBV19 and TRBJ2-3): DGGITQSPKYLFRKEGQNVTLSCEQNLNHDAMYWYRQDPGQGLRLIYYSQIVNDFQKGDIAEGYSVSREKKESFPLTVTSAQKNPTAFYLCASSTGLEGLGDTQYFGPGTRLTVL.

The DNA for the CDR3 is TGTGCCAGCAGTTTCACAGGGGGCAGGTCTGGAAACACCATATATTTT. Protein sequence: CASSFTGGRSGNTIYF. The V and J genes are TRBV7-9 and TRBJ1-3; TRBD1 aligns across 9 bases. Germline-derived CDR1 and CDR2 are SEHNR and FQNEAQ (reference sequence). This CDR3 spans 16 amino acids. V lost 6 bases, J lost 1 base, and 7 bases stayed unmatched.

This clonotype was counted ten times or more. The chain recombines TRBV6-1 with TRBJ2-7; D could derive from TRBD1 or TRBD2 (5 bases each). Germline loops: CDR1 MNHNS, CDR2 SASEGT. The CDR3 runs 13 residues. V was shortened by 5 bases and J by 3 bases, with 11 bases between the two germline ends. The CDR3 sequence: CASSQGESYEQYF. CDR3 DNA sequence: TGTGCCAGCAGTCAGGGAGAAAGCTACGAGCAGTACTTC.

This chain uses TRBV2 with TRBJ2-3; D possibly corresponds to TRBD2 (5 bases). Per the germline V gene, CDR1 is SNHLY and CDR2 is FYNNEI. Trimming left V 5 bases short and J 6 bases short, with 12 bases between. The length of the CDR3 is 13 residues. CDR3 bases: TGTGCCAGCAGTTTGGACTTGACGGATACGCAGTATTTT. It is translated as CASSLDLTDTQYF.

The rearrangement links TRBV29-1 to TRBJ2-1; weak D call: TRBD2 (5 bases). The ends were cut back, 6 bases at V and 5 bases at J, with 17 bases in the middle. Germline V gene data show CDR1 as SQVTM and CDR2 as ANQGSEA. This CDR3 is 14 amino acids long. The CDR3 loop is CSVGMTTTHNEQFF. CDR3 coding DNA: TGCAGCGTGGGGATGACTACCACCCACAATGAGCAGTTCTTC.

This clonotype was seen at least ten times. The genes are TRBV27 and TRBJ2-3; unclear D gene. Germline values: CDR1 MNHEY, CDR2 SMNVEV (reference sequence). Trimming left V 6 bases short and J 4 bases short, with 14 bases between. The CDR3 loop spans 14 amino acids. Written as DNA, the CDR3 is TGTGCCAGCAGGGAGCAGCCCGGTTCAGATACGCAGTATTTT. This gives the protein CASREQPGSDTQYF.

This clonotype was seen just once. This rearrangement joins TRBV2 to TRBJ1-5, with TRBD1 matching 7 bases. The germline V gene encodes CDR1 SNHLY and CDR2 FYNNEI. The trim removed 5 bases at V and 4 bases at J, leaving 11 bases unmatched. The CDR3 is made up of 16 amino acids. CDR3 in DNA: TGTGCCAGCAGTTCCGAAGCCGGGACAGCTAATCAGCCCCAGCATTTT. Its translation is CASSSEAGTANQPQHF.

This clonotype was found many times. The rearrangement joins TRBV15 to TRBJ2-1; 9 nucleotides align to TRBD2. Germline V gives CDR1 LNHNV, CDR2 YYDKDF (reference sequence). This CDR3 contains 15 residues. The V and J ends lost 5 bases and 0 bases, in that order; junction bases with no gene match: 2. DNA for the CDR3: TGTGCCACCAGCGAGGGACTAGCCTCCTACAATGAGCAGTTCTTC. This translates into CATSEGLASYNEQFF.

This clonotype has just a few counts. CDR3 amino acids: CASSLQGQTTDTQYF. CDR3 coding DNA: TGTGCCAGCAGCTTACAGGGGCAGACCACAGATACGCAGTATTTT. This sequence joins TRBV11-2 and TRBJ2-3, with a weak D call TRBD1 (6 bases). Germline V gene data show CDR1 as SGHAT and CDR2 as FQNNGV. Deletions cut 2 bases from V and 2 bases from J, with 11 bases between. CDR3 size: 15 residues.

Of note for this clonotype: This clone may be a read error of a much larger clone one base away. The chain employs TRBV20-1 and TRBJ1-5; D remains unclear. The germline V gene has CDR1 DFQATT and CDR2 SNEGSKA (reference sequence). This CDR3 spans 13 amino acids. The V end lost 5 bases, the J end lost 3 bases, and 11 bases lay between the germline ends. The CDR3 nucleotides are TGCAGTGCTTCAGTGGGTCCCAATCAGCCCCAGCATTTT. This codes for CSASVGPNQPQHF.

This clonotype was detected many times. The chain uses TRBV28 and TRBJ2-4; 8 bases line up with TRBD1. The germline V gene encodes CDR1 MDHEN and CDR2 SYDVKM. The junction had 25 bases not matched to a gene; V was cut back by 3 bases and J by 9 bases. The CDR3 totals 20 residues. The CDR3 sequence: CASSFFMPKTDRGVLSIQYF. CDR3 in DNA: TGTGCCAGCAGTTTTTTTATGCCGAAGACAGACAGGGGCGTTTTAAGCATTCAGTACTTC.

This clonotype was observed at least ten times. The CDR3 nucleotides read TGTGCCAGCGGGACTAACACAGATACGCAGTATTTT. Its protein is CASGTNTDTQYF. This chain links TRBV6-1 with TRBJ2-3; 7 bases agree with TRBD2. CDR3 length: 12 residues. V was pared by 8 bases and J by 2 bases, with 1 base of the junction left unmatched. From germline, CDR1 is MNHNS and CDR2 SASEGT.

Concerning this clonotype itself: A much bigger clone sits one base away, suggesting this may be a read error. The chain recombines TRBV28 with TRBJ2-2; TRBD2 matches at 11 bases. The CDR3 loop spans 14 amino acids. Germline V gene lookup returns CDR1 MDHEN and CDR2 SYDVKM. CDR3 loop: CAGSTGLAAGELFF. The CDR3 nucleotides are TGTGCCGGCAGTACGGGACTAGCGGCCGGGGAGCTGTTTTTT.

J is TRBJ2-1 and V is TRBV6-6; 12 positions agree with TRBD2. This CDR3 contains 21 residues. Germline V gives CDR1 MNHNY, CDR2 SVGAGI (reference sequence). Unmatched junction bases numbered 21, after V lost 6 bases and J lost 3 bases. The CDR3 nucleotides read TGTGCCAGCAGCCATACTTTCCCGACTAGCGGGAGTAAGTCGAACTACAATGAGCAGTTCTTC. Residues: CASSHTFPTSGSKSNYNEQFF.

This clonotype was counted at least ten times. V usage is TRBV20-1 and J usage is TRBJ2-3; possibly TRBD2 for D (6 bases). CDR1 DFQATT and CDR2 SNEGSKA come from the germline V gene (reference sequence). V was trimmed by 1 base and J by 7 bases, leaving 12 bases between them. The CDR3 is 13 residues long. CDR3 sequence: CSARVDGGNTQYF. In DNA form, the CDR3 reads TGCAGTGCTAGAGTCGACGGGGGAAATACGCAGTATTTT.

The rearrangement uses TRBV29-1 and TRBJ2-7; no firm D call. Germline values: CDR1 SQVTM, CDR2 ANQGSEA. Trimming left V 8 bases short and J 6 bases short, with 20 bases between. The CDR3 is made up of 13 amino acids. CDR3 amino acids: CSTAARDGLEQYF. The CDR3, as DNA: TGCAGCACCGCGGCGAGAGATGGGCTCGAGCAGTACTTC.

This clonotype was counted between two and nine times. V and J are TRBV24-1 and TRBJ2-5; 8 nucleotides line up with TRBD1. Germline V gene data show CDR1 as KGHDR and CDR2 as SFDVKD. V was pared by 3 bases and J by 4 bases, with 9 bases of the junction left unmatched. CDR3 length equals 16 residues. CDR3 nucleotides: TGTGCCACCAGTGATGGAGACAGGGGAGGACGAGAGACCCAGTACTTC. Translating gives CATSDGDRGGRETQYF.

This chain uses TRBV30 with TRBJ2-4, with D hard to call. Trimming left V 8 bases short and J 8 bases short, with 13 bases between. The CDR3 totals 11 residues. From germline, CDR1 is GTSNPN and CDR2 SVGIG (reference sequence). CDR3 protein: CALTVRDIQYF. In DNA form, the CDR3 reads TGTGCCCTCACAGTCCGAGACATTCAGTACTTC.

In the case of this clonotype: One end of the junction varies from germline; a read error may be responsible. This rearrangement joins TRBV12-3 or TRBV12-4 to TRBJ1-1; perhaps TRBD1 as D (6 bases). The CDR3 is made up of 13 amino acids. DNA of the CDR3: TGTACCAGCAGGGAACAGGGTGTGGGTGAAGCTTTCTTT. Its protein product is CTSREQGVGEAFF.

This rearrangement joins TRBV2 to TRBJ2-3, with TRBD2 matching 10 bases. This CDR3 is 18 amino acids long. CDR1 is SNHLY and CDR2 is FYNNEI in the germline V gene. Unmatched junction bases numbered 17, after V lost 6 bases and J lost 5 bases. The CDR3 loop is CASRNQGTGLASRDTQYF. The CDR3 DNA sequence: TGTGCCAGCAGAAACCAGGGGACGGGACTAGCGTCCAGAGATACGCAGTATTTT.

This clonotype was seen many times. The gene calls are TRBV15 and TRBJ1-1; D not certain. V lost 3 bases, J lost 6 bases, and 11 bases lay in between. CDR1 and CDR2 from the germline V gene are LNHNV and YYDKDF (reference sequence). This CDR3 has 13 amino acids. The CDR3: CATSRGDRPEAFF. The CDR3 DNA follows: TGTGCCACCAGCAGGGGAGATCGGCCTGAAGCTTTCTTT. Combining the CDR3 with reference TRBV15 and TRBJ1-1 gives the whole variable domain DAMVIQNPRYQVTQFGKPVTLSCSQTLNHNVMYWYQQKSSQAPKLLFHYYDKDFNNEADTPDNFQSRRPNTSFCFLDIRSPGLGDTAMYLCATSRGDRPEAFFGQGTRLTVV.

There are many counts of this clonotype. The rearrangement joins TRBV6-1 to TRBJ1-2; TRBD1 agrees at 7 bases. The V segment lost 5 bases and the J segment 8 bases; nucleotides outside the gene matches: 8. Germline CDR1 MNHNS, CDR2 SASEGT. This CDR3 has 13 residues. The CDR3 protein is CASSSDRDPGYTF. The CDR3 DNA sequence: TGTGCCAGCAGTTCCGACAGGGATCCCGGCTACACCTTC.

About this clonotype itself: This sequence may be a read error, since a much larger clone differs from it by one base. The rearrangement uses TRBV7-6 and TRBJ2-3; TRBD2 agrees at 7 bases. The CDR3 is 17 residues long. Per the germline V gene, CDR1 is SGHVS and CDR2 is FNYEAQ. V trimming: 5 bases; J trimming: 5 bases; junction bases outside the gene matches: 16. In DNA form, the CDR3 reads TGTGCCAGCAGCAAACCGGGGGGATTGGGAGAATTAGATACGCAGTATTTT. Translated, it gives CASSKPGGLGELDTQYF.